This T cell receptor (beta chain) was recorded in a study of OX40 agonist ivuxolimab in advanced cancers. Concerning the study at large: Ivuxolimab, which targeted the costimulatory receptor OX40 (CD134), was an agonistic, fully human IgG2 monoclonal antibody. Intravenous ivuxolimab was administered to patients every 2 weeks at six dose levels: 0.01, 0.1, 0.3, 1.5, 3 and 10 mg/kg. Of the approximately 50 dose-escalation patients, hepatocellular carcinoma was present in about 20, melanoma in roughly 15, renal cell carcinoma in 9 and head and neck cancer in 9. In the dose-escalation cohort, roughly 82% of patients were male, and the mean age was roughly 60 years with a range of roughly 20 to 79. Prior anti-PD-1, anti-PD-L1 or anti-CTLA-4 therapy was permitted, and 40% to 50% of dose-escalation patients had received checkpoint inhibitors. Three dose-escalation patients achieved partial responses, one with hepatocellular carcinoma and two with cutaneous melanoma. Peripheral TCRbeta sequencing aimed to test whether ivuxolimab altered TCR sequence diversity and caused clonal T-cell expansion. The paper covers the monotherapy dose-escalation part of the phase I ivuxolimab trial, which included N of about 56 patients. Study-level results and caveats: The antigen specificity of the clonally expanded peripheral T cells was not determined. After ivuxolimab, CD8+ T cells had more expanded clones than CD4+ T cells on average. At doses of 0.1 to 3.0 mg/kg, clonal expansion of both CD4+ and CD8+ blood T cells was observed from baseline to week 6. Low levels of normalized T-cell clonal expansion were also seen in some nonresponding patients. Partial responders in the 0.1-3.0 mg/kg groups had among the lowest normalized peripheral clonal expansion, especially among CD8+ T cells.

Genomic DNA was extracted from sorted cells for sequencing of the TCRbeta CDR3 region. The immunoSEQ Assay was used for sequencing of TCRbeta CDR3 regions. Imported from immuneACCESS, the table was reduced by TCRdb to in-frame sequences with V and J called. These copies leave out some clones; in studies compared against another copy, an unresolved V gene accounts for under half, and the cause of the remainder is not known. This sample gives about 81,000 clones in total; 70% to 90% of them show up just once. The ten largest clones add up to 0.45% to 0.55% of the sample. The trial excluded patients who had a history of autoimmune disease or were on systemic immunosuppression. Peripheral blood for TCR sequencing was collected from all dose cohorts at baseline, on cycle 4 day 1, and on cycle 7 day 1. Samples were obtained from an open-label, multicenter, first-in-human phase I dose-escalation trial of ivuxolimab. Adults with locally advanced or metastatic head and neck squamous cell, hepatocellular, melanoma or renal cell carcinoma were enrolled in the trial. CD4+ and CD8+ T cells were sorted separately from peripheral blood before TCR sequencing.

The junction carries 19 bases between V and J, which are trimmed by 7 bases and 5 bases respectively. From a lookup of the germline V gene, CDR1 and CDR2 are SGHRS and YFSETQ. The CDR3 covers 15 residues, taking in both the cysteine and the phenylalanine. The DNA shown is the 45-base CDR3, in frame from base 1. Details on this clone: Its antigen remains undetermined. Per-base qualities were not stored, and no clone one base away is much larger.

The sample in question was CD4+ or CD8+ T cells sorted from blood, obtained in a trial of the OX40 agonist ivuxolimab. This clonotype was sampled from an adult with an advanced solid tumor such as melanoma, head and neck, liver or kidney cancer. This chain is built from TRBV5-1 and TRBJ2-1, with a tentative D gene TRBD2 over 7 matching bases. The sequence in DNA is TGCGCCAGCCGACGAGGGGGGGGGCCTGACAATGAGCAGTTCTTC. Its amino acids are CASRRGGGPDNEQFF.